The clone carrying this TCR beta chain appeared a single time. Antigen specificity is unknown. With 0 bases removed from V and 7 bases from J, the gap between germline ends came to 14 bases. This CDR3 has 15 residues. Germline lookup yields CDR1 SGHNT and CDR2 YYREEE (reference sequence). This specimen belongs to a study of T cell responses to AZD1222 COVID-19 vaccine. Study context: Second-dose schedules of about 4 or about 12 weeks were combined. Overall study findings and caveats: Elevations in Spike-specific TCR breadth and depth followed administration of two AZD1222 doses.

Measured with immunoSEQ multiplex PCR; TCRdb has only the in-frame clones, and not every one. This table holds 150,000 or so clones, 92% found once. The chain joins TRBV5-4 to TRBJ2-1, with D unclear. The receptor was derived from an adult in good health. Sequenced material: peripheral blood, taken on day 0 of AZD1222 vaccination. DNA for the CDR3: TGTGCCAGCAGCTTGGCCGCGTCGAGGAATAATGAGCAGTTCTTC. It encodes CASSLAASRNNEQFF.